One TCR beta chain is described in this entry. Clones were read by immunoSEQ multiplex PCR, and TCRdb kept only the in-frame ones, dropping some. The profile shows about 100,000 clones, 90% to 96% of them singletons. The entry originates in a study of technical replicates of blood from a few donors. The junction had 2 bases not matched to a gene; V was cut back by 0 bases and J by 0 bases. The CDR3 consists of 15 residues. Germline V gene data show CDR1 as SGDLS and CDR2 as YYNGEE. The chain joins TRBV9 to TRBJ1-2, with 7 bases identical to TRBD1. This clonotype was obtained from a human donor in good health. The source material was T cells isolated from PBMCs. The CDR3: CASSVADRANYGYTF. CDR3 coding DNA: TGTGCCAGCAGCGTAGCAGACAGGGCTAACTATGGCTACACCTTC.